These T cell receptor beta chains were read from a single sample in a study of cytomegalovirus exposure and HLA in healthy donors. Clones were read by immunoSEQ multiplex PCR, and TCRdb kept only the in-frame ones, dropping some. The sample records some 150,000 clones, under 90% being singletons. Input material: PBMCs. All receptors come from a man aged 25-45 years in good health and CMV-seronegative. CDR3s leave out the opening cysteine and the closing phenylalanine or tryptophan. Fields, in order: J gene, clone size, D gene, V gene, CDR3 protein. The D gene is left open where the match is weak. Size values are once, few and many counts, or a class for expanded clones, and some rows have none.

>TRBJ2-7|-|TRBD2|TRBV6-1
ASRGLAGIWYEQY
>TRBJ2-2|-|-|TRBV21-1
ASSKGAGTGELF
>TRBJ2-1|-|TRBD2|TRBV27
ASSLLAGGPHNEQF
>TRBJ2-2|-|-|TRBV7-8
ASSRMGGPNTGELF
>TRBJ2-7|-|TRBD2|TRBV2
ASRRTSGLYEQY
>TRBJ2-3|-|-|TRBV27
ASSLKWLAQDTQY
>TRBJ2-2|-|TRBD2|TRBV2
ASTRLAGAGELF
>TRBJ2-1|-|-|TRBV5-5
ASSSLGVAGLYNEQF
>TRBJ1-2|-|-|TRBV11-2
ASSYSGGYGYT
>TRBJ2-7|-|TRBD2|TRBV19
ASSTRAGRDYEQY
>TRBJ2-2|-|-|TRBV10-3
AILGGTNTGELF
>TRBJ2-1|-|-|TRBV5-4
ASSYDSLVSSYNEQF
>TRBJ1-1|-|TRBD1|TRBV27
ASSFLFPTGRYLGNTEAF
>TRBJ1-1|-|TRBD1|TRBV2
ASSELGDRGNTEAF
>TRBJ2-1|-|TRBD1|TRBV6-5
ATTTRQGAYNEQF
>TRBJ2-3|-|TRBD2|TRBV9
ASSVGVRGGTDTQY
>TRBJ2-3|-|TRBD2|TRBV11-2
ASSLDRGGTDTQY
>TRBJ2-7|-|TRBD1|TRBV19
ASSTSGTGNYEQY
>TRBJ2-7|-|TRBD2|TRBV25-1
ASSESKRETSYEQY
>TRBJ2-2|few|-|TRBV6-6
ASSYGSSGELF
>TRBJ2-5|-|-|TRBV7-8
ASSSGVAQETQY
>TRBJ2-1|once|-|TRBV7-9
ASSSRAGAEHNEQF
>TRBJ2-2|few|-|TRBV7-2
ASSLGAELF
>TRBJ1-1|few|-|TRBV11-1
ASSFNPNTEAF
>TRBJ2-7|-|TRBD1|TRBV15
ATSRDSAGQAPHRVYEQY
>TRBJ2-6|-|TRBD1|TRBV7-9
ASSLTGTGVVSGANVLT
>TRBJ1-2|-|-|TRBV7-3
ASSLGQGPNYGYT
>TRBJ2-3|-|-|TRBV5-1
ASRAGSDTQY
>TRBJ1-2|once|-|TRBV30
AWADRGFSAYT
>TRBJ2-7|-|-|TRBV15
ATSPRRDYEQY
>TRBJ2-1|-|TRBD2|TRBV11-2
AIGTSGREKYNEQF
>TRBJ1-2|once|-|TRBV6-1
ASTGSFGYT
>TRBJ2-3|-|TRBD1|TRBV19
ASTLHPRGQGTDTQY
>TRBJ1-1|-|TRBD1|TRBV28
ASSFRGQPSLEAF
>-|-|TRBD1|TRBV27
ASSFGRDRSYEQY
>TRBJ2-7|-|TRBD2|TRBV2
ASLWTRGEQY
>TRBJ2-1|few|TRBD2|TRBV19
ASSIGTSGVRGEQF
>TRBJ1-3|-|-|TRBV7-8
ASSQIVMGATGNTIY
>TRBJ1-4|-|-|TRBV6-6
ASSKTLNEKLF
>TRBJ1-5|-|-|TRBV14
ASSHQVVLRVGHQPQH
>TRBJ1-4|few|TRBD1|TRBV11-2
ASSSGTGMKKLF
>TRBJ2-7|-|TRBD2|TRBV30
AWRITLAAGGSYEQY
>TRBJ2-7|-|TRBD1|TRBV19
ASSDTGDEQY
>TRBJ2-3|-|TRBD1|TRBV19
AVAGGTLTDTQY
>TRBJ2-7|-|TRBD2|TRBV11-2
ASRWAGDYEQY
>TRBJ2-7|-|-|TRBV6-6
ASRGGGVDYEQY
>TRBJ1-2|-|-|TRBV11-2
ASSLGIGYGYT
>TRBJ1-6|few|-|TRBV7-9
ASSLEGVGNSPLH
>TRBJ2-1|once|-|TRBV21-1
ASSKVGRWGGPNEQF
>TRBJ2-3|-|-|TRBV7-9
ASSLLLAPTDTQY
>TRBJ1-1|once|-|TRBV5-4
ASSFTSTEAF
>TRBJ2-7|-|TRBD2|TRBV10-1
ASGKRDSYEQY
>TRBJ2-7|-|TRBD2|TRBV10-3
AIAFGTSGNYEQY
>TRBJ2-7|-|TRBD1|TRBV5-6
ASSFIGQGRGEQY
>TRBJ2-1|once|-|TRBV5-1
ASSLAGTSTYNEQF
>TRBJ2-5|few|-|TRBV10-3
AISESNRPSSQY
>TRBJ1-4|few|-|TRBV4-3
ASSQDEATGEKLF
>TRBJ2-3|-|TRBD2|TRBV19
ASKWTSVSTDTQY
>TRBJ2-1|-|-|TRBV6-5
ASRSPNRGYSEQF